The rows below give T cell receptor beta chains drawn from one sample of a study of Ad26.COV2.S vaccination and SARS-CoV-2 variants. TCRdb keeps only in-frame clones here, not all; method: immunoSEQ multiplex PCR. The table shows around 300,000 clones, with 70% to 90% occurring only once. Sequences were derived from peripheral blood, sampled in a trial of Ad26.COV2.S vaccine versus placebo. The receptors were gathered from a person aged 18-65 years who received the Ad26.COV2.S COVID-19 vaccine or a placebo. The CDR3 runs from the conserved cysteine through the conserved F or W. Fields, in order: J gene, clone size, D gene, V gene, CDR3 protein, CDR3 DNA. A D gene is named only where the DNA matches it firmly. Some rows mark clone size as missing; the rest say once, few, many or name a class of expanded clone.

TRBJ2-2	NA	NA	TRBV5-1	CASSLSRAGELFF	TGCGCCAGCAGCTTGTCCAGGGCCGGGGAGCTGTTTTTT
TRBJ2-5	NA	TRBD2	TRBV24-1	CATSDTPGTSGKQTQYF	TGTGCCACCAGTGATACACCCGGGACTAGCGGGAAACAGACCCAGTACTTC
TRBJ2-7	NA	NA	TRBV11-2	CASSFGASFEQYF	TGTGCCAGCAGCTTCGGGGCTAGCTTCGAGCAGTACTTC
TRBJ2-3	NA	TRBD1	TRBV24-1	CATSGARTGGWDTQYF	TGTGCCACCAGTGGAGCCCGGACAGGGGGTTGGGATACGCAGTATTTT
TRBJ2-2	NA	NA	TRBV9	CASMGRENTGELFF	TGTGCCAGCATGGGGCGGGAGAACACCGGGGAGCTGTTTTTT
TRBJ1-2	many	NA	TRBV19	CASSNMKAGMYGYTF	TGTGCCAGTAGTAATATGAAGGCGGGGATGTATGGCTACACCTTC
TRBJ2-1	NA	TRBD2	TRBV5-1	CASSLGLAASYNEQFF	TGCGCCAGCAGCTTGGGACTAGCGGCCTCCTACAATGAGCAGTTCTTC
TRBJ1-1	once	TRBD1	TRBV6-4	CASSRDRGSNTEAFF	TGTGCCAGCAGTCGGGACAGGGGTTCGAACACTGAAGCTTTCTTT
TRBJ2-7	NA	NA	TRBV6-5	CASGDSGPYEQYF	TGTGCCAGCGGGGATTCAGGGCCTTACGAGCAGTACTTC
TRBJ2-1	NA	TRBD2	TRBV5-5	CASSPGLAGYNEQFF	TGTGCCAGCAGCCCGGGACTAGCGGGGTACAATGAGCAGTTCTTC
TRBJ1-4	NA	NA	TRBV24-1	CATSTQGTEKLFF	TGTGCCACCTCAACCCAGGGAACTGAAAAACTGTTTTTT
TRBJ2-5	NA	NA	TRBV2	CASLIEWAAQETQYF	TGTGCCAGCCTGATAGAGTGGGCAGCCCAAGAGACCCAGTACTTC
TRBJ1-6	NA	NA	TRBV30	CAWSVRTRSPLHF	TGTGCCTGGAGTGTTCGGACCCGGTCACCCCTCCACTTT
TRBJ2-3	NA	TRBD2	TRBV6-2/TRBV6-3	CASSYSAGATDTQYF	TGTGCCAGCAGTTACTCGGCGGGAGCTACAGATACGCAGTATTTT
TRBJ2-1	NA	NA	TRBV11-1	CASSKARGLTYNEQFF	TGTGCCAGCAGCAAAGCCCGAGGTCTCACCTACAATGAGCAGTTCTTC
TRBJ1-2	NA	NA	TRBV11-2	CASSLVPSYGYTF	TGTGCCAGCAGCTTAGTCCCCAGCTATGGCTACACCTTC
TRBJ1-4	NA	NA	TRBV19	CASSRISEKLFF	TGTGCCAGTAGCCGCATCTCTGAAAAACTGTTTTTT
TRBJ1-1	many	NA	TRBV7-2	CASSLDVGRSNTEAFF	TGTGCCAGCAGCTTAGACGTCGGCAGGTCGAACACTGAAGCTTTCTTT
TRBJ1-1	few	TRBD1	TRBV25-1	CASSETGQGRLDTEAFF	TGTGCCAGCAGTGAAACCGGACAGGGGAGGTTAGACACTGAAGCTTTCTTT
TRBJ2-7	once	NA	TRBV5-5	CASSLDSQAYEQYF	TGTGCCAGCAGCTTGGACAGCCAAGCCTACGAGCAGTACTTC
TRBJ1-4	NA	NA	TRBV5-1	CASSTGNPKEKLFF	TGCGCCAGCAGCACCGGTAATCCTAAGGAAAAACTGTTTTTT
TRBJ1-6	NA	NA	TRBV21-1	CASSKVETGGTRSPLHF	TGTGCCAGCAGCAAAGTTGAGACAGGGGGCACGCGGTCACCCCTCCACTTT
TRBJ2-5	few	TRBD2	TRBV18	CASSDLAGAFLQETQYF	TGTGCCAGCTCAGATCTAGCGGGGGCCTTTCTCCAAGAGACCCAGTACTTC
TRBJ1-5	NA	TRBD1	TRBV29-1	CSVARGQDQPQHF	TGCAGCGTTGCCAGGGGACAGGATCAGCCCCAGCATTTT
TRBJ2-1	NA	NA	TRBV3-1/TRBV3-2	CASSQAQSSYNEQFF	TGTGCCAGCAGCCAAGCTCAGAGCTCCTACAATGAGCAGTTCTTC
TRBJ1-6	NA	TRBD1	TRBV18	CASSPSETGGSSPLHF	TGTGCCAGCTCACCATCAGAGACAGGGGGAAGTTCACCCCTCCACTTT
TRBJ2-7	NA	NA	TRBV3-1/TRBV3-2	CASSQDEGAYEQYF	TGTGCCAGCAGCCAAGATGAGGGGGCCTACGAGCAGTACTTC
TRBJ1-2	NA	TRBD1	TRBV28	CASSPRDRWTTNYGYTF	TGTGCCAGCAGTCCGCGGGACAGGTGGACTACTAACTATGGCTACACCTTC
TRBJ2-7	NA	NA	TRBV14	CASSPTGVSYEQYF	TGTGCCAGCAGCCCGACAGGAGTCTCCTACGAGCAGTACTTC
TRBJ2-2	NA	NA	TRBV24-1	CATSGETGELFF	TGTGCCACCAGTGGGGAGACCGGGGAGCTGTTTTTT
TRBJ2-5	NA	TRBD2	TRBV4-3	CASSRGAGGEETQYF	TGCGCCAGCAGCCGAGGAGCGGGGGGTGAGGAGACCCAGTACTTC
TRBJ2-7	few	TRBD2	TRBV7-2	CASSLGVSGSNEQYF	TGTGCCAGCAGCTTAGGGGTTAGCGGGAGTAACGAGCAGTACTTC
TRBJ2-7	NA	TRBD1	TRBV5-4	CASSSDRVGEQYF	TGTGCCAGCAGCTCCGACAGGGTAGGCGAGCAGTACTTC
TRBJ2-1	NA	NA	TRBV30	CAWSADYPSSYNEQFF	TGTGCCTGGAGCGCAGACTATCCGAGCTCCTACAATGAGCAGTTCTTC
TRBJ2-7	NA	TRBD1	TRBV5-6	CASSQGAGGLEQYF	TGTGCCAGCAGCCAGGGGGCAGGGGGCCTCGAGCAGTACTTC
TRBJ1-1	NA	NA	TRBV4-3	CASSQESDRGEAFF	TGCGCCAGCAGCCAAGAATCGGATCGTGGGGAGGCTTTCTTT
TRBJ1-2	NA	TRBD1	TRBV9	CASSASGTGPYGYTF	TGTGCCAGCAGCGCCTCCGGGACAGGGCCATATGGCTACACCTTC
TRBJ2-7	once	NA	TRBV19	CASSMLGSDEQYF	TGTGCCAGTAGTATGTTGGGGAGTGACGAGCAGTACTTC
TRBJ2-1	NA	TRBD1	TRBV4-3	CASSQKDAGGDEQFF	TGCGCCAGCAGCCAAAAGGACGCAGGGGGCGATGAGCAGTTCTTC
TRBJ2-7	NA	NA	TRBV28	CASSLLGITYEQYF	TGTGCCAGCAGTTTATTGGGCATCACCTACGAGCAGTACTTC
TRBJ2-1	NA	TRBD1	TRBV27	CASSSRDSSYNEQFF	TGTGCCAGCAGTTCCCGGGACAGCTCCTACAATGAGCAGTTCTTC
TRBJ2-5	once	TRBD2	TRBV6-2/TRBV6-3	CASSYANGGARETQYF	TGTGCCAGCAGTTACGCGAACGGGGGGGCCCGGGAGACCCAGTACTTC
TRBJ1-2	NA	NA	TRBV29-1	CSVVTVTYGYTF	TGCAGCGTGGTGACAGTCACCTATGGCTACACCTTC
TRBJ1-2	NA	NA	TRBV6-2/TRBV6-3	CASSPQNYGYTF	TGTGCCAGCAGCCCACAAAACTATGGCTACACCTTC
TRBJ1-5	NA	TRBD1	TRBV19	CAIGQGVRQPQHF	TGTGCCATCGGACAGGGAGTTCGTCAGCCCCAGCATTTT
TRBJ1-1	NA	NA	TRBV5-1	CASSLGVRNTEAFF	TGCGCCAGCAGCTTGGGGGTGAGGAACACTGAAGCTTTCTTT
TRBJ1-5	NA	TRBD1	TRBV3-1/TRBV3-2	CASSRKGGLNQPQHF	TGTGCCAGCAGCCGCAAAGGGGGCCTCAATCAGCCCCAGCATTTT
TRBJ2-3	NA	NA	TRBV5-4	CASSLAKGFSGDTQYF	TGTGCCAGCAGCTTGGCCAAGGGCTTCTCGGGGGATACGCAGTATTTT
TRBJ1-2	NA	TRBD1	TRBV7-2	CASSLTGGTGYGYTF	TGTGCCAGCAGCTTAACGGGGGGGACAGGCTATGGCTACACCTTC
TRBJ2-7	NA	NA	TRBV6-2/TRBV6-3	CASSFPLVGEQYF	TGTGCCAGCAGTTTCCCCTTAGTTGGCGAGCAGTACTTC
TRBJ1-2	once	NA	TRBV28	CASSPGGASYGYTF	TGTGCCAGCAGCCCTGGGGGGGCGAGCTATGGCTACACCTTC
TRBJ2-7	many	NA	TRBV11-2	CASSLQSSYEQYF	TGTGCCAGCAGCCTACAGAGCTCCTACGAGCAGTACTTC
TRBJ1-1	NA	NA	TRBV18	CATRTRGGGTEAFF	TGTGCCACCCGAACTCGGGGGGGTGGCACTGAAGCTTTCTTT
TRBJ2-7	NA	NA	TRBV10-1	CASSEDRGDEQYF	TGCGCCAGCAGTGAAGACCGGGGAGACGAGCAGTACTTC
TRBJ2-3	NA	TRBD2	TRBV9	CASSVGAGGPFSTDTQYF	TGTGCCAGCAGCGTAGGGGCGGGAGGGCCCTTTAGCACAGATACGCAGTATTTT
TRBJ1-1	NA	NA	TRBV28	CASSLKNTEAFF	TGTGCCAGCAGCCTGAAGAACACTGAAGCTTTCTTT
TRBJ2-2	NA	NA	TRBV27	CASSFARGNTGELFF	TGTGCCAGCAGCTTTGCTAGGGGGAACACCGGGGAGCTGTTTTTT
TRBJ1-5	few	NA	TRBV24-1	CATGQGKGNQPQHF	TGTGCCACCGGCCAGGGAAAGGGCAATCAGCCCCAGCATTTT
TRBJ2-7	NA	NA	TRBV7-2	CASSLGSRGYEQYF	TGTGCCAGCAGCTTAGGTTCTCGAGGGTACGAGCAGTACTTC
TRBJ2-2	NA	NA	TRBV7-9	CASSLEIASGELFF	TGTGCCAGCAGCTTAGAAATAGCGTCCGGGGAGCTGTTTTTT